The 2 T cell receptor beta chains below all came from one sample that was sequenced in a study of neurological immune-mediated disorders. TCRdb processed the 5' RACE reads anew with MiXCR; each CDR3 protein has one entry. In the table there are roughly 80,000 distinct CDR3 sequences, under 20% of which are singletons. The sequencing input was PBMCs. Source of these receptors: a woman in her 40s in good health.

A word on this clonotype: A much more abundant neighbour one base away suggests this may be a read error. This chain links TRBV7-9 with TRBJ1-1; D unresolved. Germline CDR1 SEHNR, CDR2 FQNEAQ (reference sequence). This CDR3 spans 11 amino acids. Here the CDR3 reads CVSSLGKEAFF. The DNA for the CDR3 is TGTGTCAGCAGCTTAGGTAAGGAAGCTTTCTTT.

CDR3 DNA sequence: TGTGCCAGCAGTTACAAGGGGAATGGCTACACCTTC. It encodes CASSYKGNGYTF. V gene TRBV6-5 combines with J gene TRBJ1-2; possible D gene TRBD1, 5 bases. CDR3 size: 12 residues. Between the trimmed V and J ends, which lost 2 bases and 6 bases, there was a span of 7 bases. The V gene's germline CDR1 is MNHEY and CDR2 SVGAGI.